The 20 T cell receptor beta chains presented below share a single source sample, sequenced in a study of cytomegalovirus exposure and HLA in healthy donors (dated by TCRdb to about 2017). The method was the immunoSEQ multiplex PCR assay. A mixture of 60 forward primers for TCR Vbeta segments and 13 reverse primers for TCR Jbeta segments was used in the multiplex PCR. This is the immuneACCESS table as TCRdb keeps it, with only in-frame sequences that have V and J called. A part of the clones is gone; compared with another copy, unresolved V genes explain less than half, and the rest is unexplained. For this sample there are roughly 180,000 clones; 80% appear just once. Of the sample, around 1.4% falls within the top ten clones. Material for sequencing was PBMCs. The source is a girl between 10 and 17 years old in good health and CMV-seropositive.

Note on this clone: Other DNA variants within this sample encode the same CDR3. The V call is TRBV6-5, the J call TRBJ2-2, with 9 nucleotides matching TRBD2. V gave up 0 bases and J gave up 2 bases; unmatched junction bases: 1. Germline loops: CDR1 MNHEY, CDR2 SVGAGI. The CDR3 covers 16 residues. The CDR3 coding sequence is TGTGCCAGCAGTTACTCGACTAGCGGAAACACCGGGGAGCTGTTTTTT. Translated: CASSYSTSGNTGELFF.

V usage is TRBV7-9 and J usage is TRBJ1-2; D is perhaps TRBD1 (5 bases). CDR1 SEHNR and CDR2 FQNEAQ come from the germline V gene (reference sequence). This CDR3 has 12 residues. The V end lost 8 bases, the J end lost 1 base, and 8 bases lay between the germline ends. CDR3 sequence: CASSQGNYGYTF. Here the CDR3 DNA reads TGTGCCAGCTCCCAGGGTAACTATGGCTACACCTTC.

This clone was recorded once. The DNA for the CDR3 is TGTGCCAGCAGGGATGGAGGGGCAGATACGCAGTATTTT. Translating it yields CASRDGGADTQYF. The rearrangement joins TRBV7-9 to TRBJ2-3, with TRBD2 as a possible D gene (6 bases). CDR1 and CDR2 (germline): SEHNR, FQNEAQ (reference sequence). Trimming removed 6 bases at V and 4 bases at J, with 11 bases between. The CDR3 runs 13 residues.

The gene calls are TRBV5-6 and TRBJ1-4; maybe TRBD1 (6 bases). V lost 4 bases, J lost 6 bases, and 19 bases lay in between. Germline CDR1 is SGHDT and CDR2 is YYEEEE. This CDR3 contains 16 residues. The CDR3 DNA sequence: TGTGCCAGCAGCGACCGACAGGCTGTCCCATATGAAAAACTGTTTTTT. It encodes CASSDRQAVPYEKLFF.

The gene calls are TRBV12-5 and TRBJ1-2, with TRBD1 as a possible D gene (5 bases). V was clipped by 5 bases and J by 4 bases, with 17 bases between them. The CDR3 extends over 15 amino acids. The germline V gene has CDR1 LGHNT and CDR2 FRNRAP. The CDR3 spells CASGPGTPGPYGYTF. The CDR3 coding sequence is TGTGCTAGTGGTCCAGGGACTCCCGGGCCCTATGGCTACACCTTC.

The J gene is TRBJ1-2, the V gene TRBV27, with no clear D. V was shortened by 6 bases and J by 4 bases, with 9 bases between the two germline ends. CDR1 is MNHEY, CDR2 SMNVEV, per germline (reference sequence). The CDR3 has 12 residues. As DNA, the CDR3 is TGTGCCAGCAGAATACCAGGCTATGGCTACACCTTC. This translates into CASRIPGYGYTF.

The chain links TRBV6-5 to TRBJ2-5; 8 bases are a match to TRBD2. Germline values: CDR1 MNHEY, CDR2 SVGAGI. This CDR3 spans 14 amino acids. Unmatched junction bases numbered 9, after V lost 11 bases and J lost 1 base. The CDR3 nucleotides read TGTGCCTCCGTCGGGCTAGCGGGCCAAGAGACCCAGTACTTC. It yields the protein CASVGLAGQETQYF.

This clone has only a few counts. The V and J genes are TRBV5-6 and TRBJ1-5; TRBD1 aligns across 9 bases. Germline V lookup: CDR1 SGHDT, CDR2 YYEEEE. The CDR3 has 12 residues. J gave up 14 bases and V 1 base, and 4 bases lay outside the gene matches. The CDR3 coding sequence is TGTGCCAGCAGCTTGTGGGACAGGGAGGAGCATTTT. This sequence encodes CASSLWDREEHF.

The chain joins TRBV5-1 to TRBJ1-1; TRBD1 matches 7 bases. Losses at the gene ends were 0 bases for V and 4 bases for J; bases not matched to a gene: 3. This CDR3 region has 14 residues. Germline V gives CDR1 SGHRS, CDR2 YFSETQ. The CDR3 reads CASSLGGGGTEAFF. The CDR3 region has the DNA TGCGCCAGCAGCTTGGGAGGGGGCGGCACTGAAGCTTTCTTT.

This clone was detected once. This rearrangement joins TRBV4-3 to TRBJ2-5; D gene uncertain. Germline CDR1 LGHNA, CDR2 YSLEER. This CDR3 has 12 residues. V lost 3 bases and J lost 9, with 11 bases in between. The chain's CDR3 is CASSHPGISQYF. Written as DNA, the CDR3 is TGCGCCAGCAGCCATCCCGGTATATCCCAGTACTTC.

The gene calls are TRBV5-1 and TRBJ2-5, with no clear D. Trimming took 4 bases from V and 3 from J, leaving 4 bases between them. Germline loops: CDR1 SGHRS, CDR2 YFSETQ. The CDR3 length is 11 residues. The chain's CDR3 is CASSVKETQYF. The CDR3 DNA sequence: TGCGCCAGCAGCGTTAAAGAGACCCAGTACTTC.

As concerns this clone: The junction departs from germline at one end; a sequencing error may be responsible. V and J are TRBV7-9 and TRBJ2-7; possibly TRBD2 for D (5 bases). From germline, CDR1 is SEHNR and CDR2 FQNEAQ (reference sequence). This CDR3 has 13 residues. The DNA of the CDR3 is TGTTCCAGCAGCACAACCCGGGGTGGCGAGCAGTACTTC. It specifies CSSSTTRGGEQYF.

This clone has more than one count but fewer than ten. The chain is built from TRBV12-5 and TRBJ1-1; TRBD1 agrees at 8 bases. Germline V CDR1 and CDR2: LGHNT, FRNRAP. This CDR3 is 13 amino acids long. The V gene end was trimmed by 7 bases and the J gene end by 2 bases; junction bases not matched to a gene: 3. The CDR3 DNA is TGTGCTAGTGTCGACAGGGGCAACACTGAAGCTTTCTTT. Its translation: CASVDRGNTEAFF.

The chain carries TRBV6-5 and TRBJ2-1, with 8 bases lining up with TRBD1. The CDR3 extends over 16 amino acids. Germline V CDR1 and CDR2: MNHEY, SVGAGI. V shed 0 bases, J shed 3 bases, and the junction held 4 bases outside the gene matches. The CDR3 DNA is TGTGCCAGCAGTTACTCGCAGGGGGCGGGCTACAATGAGCAGTTCTTC. Protein: CASSYSQGAGYNEQFF.

This clone was seen only once. This chain uses TRBV10-1 with TRBJ2-7; D is possibly TRBD1 (6 bases). The CDR3 loop spans 14 amino acids. V lost 2 bases, J lost 3 bases, and 11 bases lay in between. Germline V gene sequence: CDR1 WNHNN, CDR2 SYGVQD (reference sequence). Written as DNA, the CDR3 is TGCGCCAGCAGTGAGGCAGGGGATAGCTACGAGCAGTACTTC. It translates to CASSEAGDSYEQYF.

This chain joins TRBV11-2 and TRBJ2-1; TRBD2 matches at 11 bases. Per germline, CDR1 SGHAT and CDR2 FQNNGV. J was trimmed by 7 bases and V by 1 base; bases with no gene match: 12. CDR3 length: 18 amino acids. Here the CDR3 DNA reads TGTGCCAGCAGCTTAGGTCGAATAGCGGGAGGGCAAAGGAATGAGCAGTTCTTC. Translated: CASSLGRIAGGQRNEQFF.

Concerning this clone itself: The sample holds other DNA sequences that translate to the same CDR3. The chain links TRBV6-5 to TRBJ1-1; 8 bases line up with TRBD1. Germline CDR1 MNHEY, CDR2 SVGAGI. The CDR3 spans 12 residues. J was trimmed by 5 bases and V by 5 bases; bases with no gene match: 1. CDR3 protein: CASSRQGTEAFF. CDR3 in DNA: TGTGCCAGCAGTCGACAGGGGACTGAAGCTTTCTTT.

The J gene is TRBJ1-5, the V gene TRBV27; D is ambiguous. Trimming removed 7 bases from V and 5 bases from J, with 12 bases in between. CDR1 and CDR2 from the germline V gene are MNHEY and SMNVEV (reference sequence). This CDR3 has 13 amino acids. The CDR3 region is CASKMGGDQPQHF. The CDR3, as DNA: TGTGCCAGCAAAATGGGAGGAGATCAGCCCCAGCATTTT.

The rearrangement links TRBV19 to TRBJ2-1; 9 bases are a match to TRBD1. The CDR3 is made up of 20 amino acids. The germline V gene encodes CDR1 LNHDA and CDR2 SQIVND (reference sequence). With V trimmed by 5 bases and J by 0 bases, 17 bases remained unmatched. CDR3 residues: CASSWIPGQGHPNSYNEQFF. The CDR3 nucleotides read TGTGCCAGTAGTTGGATCCCGGGACAGGGACACCCAAACTCCTACAATGAGCAGTTCTTC.

This CDR3 is CASSSNRQYTEAFF. CDR3 coding DNA: TGTGCCAGCAGTTCCAACCGACAGTACACTGAAGCTTTCTTT. This chain joins TRBV27 and TRBJ1-1, with D possibly being TRBD1 (5 bases). Germline V gives CDR1 MNHEY, CDR2 SMNVEV (reference sequence). This CDR3 comprises 14 residues. Trimming took 4 bases from V and 3 from J, leaving 12 bases between them.